A selection of T cell receptor beta chains follows, all from one sample in a study of shared clonotypes between healthy human individuals. Assay used: immunoSEQ multiplex PCR; TCRdb lists only in-frame clones, some missing. Of about 2 million clones in the sample, about 95% were seen once. What was sequenced was naive CD8+ T cells sorted from blood. These receptors were collected from a man between 18 and 29 years old in good health. Both conserved end residues are part of each CDR3. A D gene is named only where the DNA matches it firmly. Clone size is shown for a subset of rows, as once, few, many or a class of expanded clone.

V: TRBV6-5; size: NA; D: NA; J: TRBJ2-5; DNA: TGTGCCAGCAGTTACCCTGAGGGAGAGACCCAGTACTTC; CDR3: CASSYPEGETQYF
V: TRBV4-2; size: NA; D: NA; J: TRBJ2-5; DNA: TGTGCCAGCAGCCCGGGACTTCAAGAGACCCAGTACTTC; CDR3: CASSPGLQETQYF
V: TRBV29-1; size: NA; D: NA; J: TRBJ2-7; DNA: TGCAGCGTTGGGGCAGGGGCGTCCTACGAGCAGTACTTC; CDR3: CSVGAGASYEQYF
V: TRBV30; size: NA; D: NA; J: TRBJ1-5; DNA: TGTGCCTGGAGTGAGGGGTCAGTACTTTATCAGCCCCAGCATTTT; CDR3: CAWSEGSVLYQPQHF
V: TRBV6-1; size: NA; D: NA; J: TRBJ1-1; DNA: TGTGCCAGCAGTGAAGTTTTAGAAATGAACACTGAAGCTTTCTTT; CDR3: CASSEVLEMNTEAFF
V: TRBV19; size: once; D: NA; J: TRBJ2-7; DNA: TGTGCCAGTAGAGTGGGACTGTATTCCTACGAGCAGTACTTC; CDR3: CASRVGLYSYEQYF
V: TRBV9; size: NA; D: TRBD1; J: TRBJ1-5; DNA: TGTGCCAGCAGCCACCGGCCGCCAGACAGGGGGTGGCAGCCCCAGCATTTT; CDR3: CASSHRPPDRGWQPQHF
V: TRBV27; size: NA; D: NA; J: TRBJ2-2; DNA: TGTGCCAGCAGTTTATTTGCCAGGGACCACACCGGGGAGCTGTTTTTT; CDR3: CASSLFARDHTGELFF
V: TRBV13; size: NA; D: NA; J: TRBJ1-2; DNA: TGTGCCAGCAGCTTTGACCGGGCGTATGGCTACACCTTC; CDR3: CASSFDRAYGYTF
V: TRBV4-3; size: NA; D: NA; J: TRBJ2-2; DNA: TGCGCCAGCAGCCAAGTACTGGCGAACACCGGGGAGCTGTTTTTT; CDR3: CASSQVLANTGELFF
V: TRBV2; size: NA; D: NA; J: TRBJ2-3; DNA: TGTGCCAGTGAGACAGGCGCTAGCACAGATACGCAGTATTTT; CDR3: CASETGASTDTQYF
V: TRBV5-8; size: NA; D: NA; J: TRBJ2-1; DNA: TGTGCCAGCAGCTTGTTGAGCTCCTACAATGAGCAGTTCTTC; CDR3: CASSLLSSYNEQFF
V: TRBV11-2; size: NA; D: NA; J: TRBJ1-1; DNA: TGTGCCAGCAGCTTAGTTTGGGCCGACCCTATGAACACTGAAGCTTTCTTT; CDR3: CASSLVWADPMNTEAFF
V: TRBV27; size: NA; D: NA; J: TRBJ2-5; DNA: TGTGCCAGCAGTTTATTCGGGATTCAAGAGACCCAGTACTTC; CDR3: CASSLFGIQETQYF
V: TRBV19; size: once; D: NA; J: TRBJ2-7; DNA: TGTGCCAGTAGTATTGGGGGTTGGGCCTACGAGCAGTACTTC; CDR3: CASSIGGWAYEQYF
V: TRBV5-4; size: NA; D: NA; J: TRBJ2-1; DNA: TGTGCCAGCAGCCGCCCAGAGGGCACTGAGCAGTTCTTC; CDR3: CASSRPEGTEQFF
V: TRBV25-1; size: NA; D: NA; J: TRBJ2-3; DNA: TGTGCCAGTCGGAAAGAGTTGGGTGTGGGAGATACGCAGTATTTT; CDR3: CASRKELGVGDTQYF
V: TRBV7-9; size: NA; D: NA; J: TRBJ2-2; DNA: TGTGCCAGCAGCCCCCCGCTGAAAAACACCGGGGAGCTGTTTTTT; CDR3: CASSPPLKNTGELFF
V: TRBV6-1; size: NA; D: NA; J: TRBJ2-1; DNA: TGTGCCAGCACCAATGGGGGGCAGGGGATGAGTGAGCAGTTCTTC; CDR3: CASTNGGQGMSEQFF
V: TRBV11-2; size: NA; D: NA; J: TRBJ1-1; DNA: TGTGCCAGCAGCCCGCCAGGGAGGCGGAACACTGAAGCTTTCTTT; CDR3: CASSPPGRRNTEAFF
V: TRBV6-6; size: NA; D: NA; J: TRBJ1-6; DNA: TGTGCCAGCGGGCCAGGGGACGATTTTAATTCACCCCTCCACTTT; CDR3: CASGPGDDFNSPLHF
V: TRBV7-9; size: once; D: NA; J: TRBJ1-4; DNA: TGTGCCAGCAGCTCCACCCGGGACAACTACGAAAAACTGTTTTTT; CDR3: CASSSTRDNYEKLFF
V: TRBV4-1; size: NA; D: NA; J: TRBJ2-1; DNA: TGCGCCAGCAGCCAAGTCCTAAACAATGAGCAGTTCTTC; CDR3: CASSQVLNNEQFF
V: TRBV4-2; size: NA; D: NA; J: TRBJ1-6; DNA: TGTGCCAGCAGCCAGACATCCGGGAATTTCTCCTATAATTCACCCCTCCACTTT; CDR3: CASSQTSGNFSYNSPLHF
V: TRBV30; size: NA; D: TRBD1; J: TRBJ1-1; DNA: TGTGCTCAGGGGGCAGGGGCTGAAGCTTTCTTT; CDR3: CAQGAGAEAFF
V: TRBV9; size: NA; D: NA; J: TRBJ1-2; DNA: TGTGCCAGCAGCGTAGATTGGGGGCCCGACTTCTATGGCTACACCTTC; CDR3: CASSVDWGPDFYGYTF
V: TRBV4-1; size: once; D: NA; J: TRBJ2-7; DNA: TGCGCCAGCAGCCAAGTAAGGGGCGGGGACTCCTACGAGCAGTACTTC; CDR3: CASSQVRGGDSYEQYF
V: TRBV27; size: NA; D: TRBD1; J: TRBJ2-1; DNA: TGTGCCAGCTGCTCAACCGGGACAGGGGAGGGCAATGAGCAGTTCTTC; CDR3: CASCSTGTGEGNEQFF
V: TRBV30; size: NA; D: NA; J: TRBJ2-7; DNA: TGTGCCAGTTCCCGGGACGGAATCTACTACGAGCAGTACTTC; CDR3: CASSRDGIYYEQYF
V: TRBV29-1; size: NA; D: NA; J: TRBJ2-7; DNA: TGCAGCGTTGAAGAGGGAGACCCCTACGAGCAGTACTTC; CDR3: CSVEEGDPYEQYF
V: TRBV11-2; size: NA; D: TRBD2; J: TRBJ2-5; DNA: TGTGCCAGCAGCTTAGGGGGACTAGCCGGGGAGACCCAGTACTTC; CDR3: CASSLGGLAGETQYF
V: TRBV30; size: once; D: TRBD1; J: TRBJ2-7; DNA: TGTGCCTGGGCGACCGGGACAGGGGCCTACGAGCAGTACTTC; CDR3: CAWATGTGAYEQYF
V: TRBV30; size: NA; D: NA; J: TRBJ1-1; DNA: TGTGCCTGGAGTGTAATTGGGGAAGCTTTCTTT; CDR3: CAWSVIGEAFF
V: TRBV27; size: NA; D: TRBD1; J: TRBJ2-7; DNA: TGTGCCAGCAGTTTAGGGACAGGGCAATACGAGCAGTACTTC; CDR3: CASSLGTGQYEQYF
V: TRBV18; size: NA; D: TRBD1; J: TRBJ2-5; DNA: TGTGCCAGCTCACCTACGGGACAGCAAGAGACCCAGTACTTC; CDR3: CASSPTGQQETQYF